This T cell receptor (beta chain) was documented in a study of blood T cell repertoires in COVID-19 (dated by TCRdb to 2018 to 2020). Some background on the complete study: Samples covering the acute and convalescent phases of COVID-19 were provided by collaborators in the United States, Italy and Spain. The material from the prospective study consisted of cDNA or gDNA derived from T cells, B-cell-depleted T cells, or PBMCs. The dataset comprised deeply sampled blood TCRbeta repertoires from subjects exposed to, actively infected with, or recovered from COVID-19. The repertoires were made available in a free public database intended to serve as a resource for research on the immune response to SARS-CoV-2. Samples were obtained from the ongoing ImmuneRACE study (first 160 participants) and from about 1,300 subjects provided by 6 global collaborators. A de-identified subject ID, COVID-19 status, age in years and sex were almost always included in the sample metadata. HLA class I and class II types, where available, came from metadata supplied by the sample provider rather than from assay-based typing. Paper-wide results and their limitations: The amount of clinical and demographic metadata varied by source and participant and was provided uncurated.

This clone has a single count. It lacks a known antigen. Base qualities are missing; no much larger clone stands one base away. In Seattle, one collaborating source enrolled patients while the infection was active and tracked those patients longitudinally over the course of disease. Each collaborating institution followed its own protocols to collect whole blood in K2EDTA tubes. For TCRbeta analysis, collaborator samples were shipped as frozen whole blood, as isolated PBMCs, or as DNA extracted from either sample type. The immunoSEQ Assay, a bias-controlled multiplex PCR, was used to amplify TCRbeta CDR3 regions from genomic DNA. In the authors' own workflow: The number of nucleated cells in each sample was estimated by amplification of reference gene primers within the assay. To quantify the absolute abundance of each unique TCRbeta CDR3 rearrangement, sequence reads were collapsed and filtered. For each sample, productive Simpson clonality was calculated as the square root of Simpson's diversity index over productive rearrangements. The table comes from immuneACCESS by way of TCRdb, which keeps in-frame sequences with V and J called. Part of the clones is missing from these tables; in studies checked, under half for an unresolved V gene and the rest for unknown reasons. For V, J and clone size, that table is used; D and trimming come from the DNA. Recorded for this sample are 250,000 to 300,000 clones; 80% to 95% of them occurred a single time. Over 2% of the sample belongs to the ten largest clones.

The sequenced material came from peripheral blood. The sequence was collected from a woman aged 25 to 39 with COVID-19, enrolled during active disease.

The CDR3: CASRTRTGVNSPLHF. In nucleotide form, the sequence is TGTGCCAGCAGAACCCGGACAGGGGTTAATTCACCCCTCCACTTT. The chain uses TRBV27 and TRBJ1-6; TRBD1 lines up with 9 middle nucleotides. CDR1 and CDR2 were assigned from the germline V gene (reference sequence) as MNHEY and SMNVEV. Taken from cysteine to phenylalanine, the CDR3 has 15 residues. CDR3 DNA is the only sequence kept; it has 45 bases, read in frame from the first base. V is pruned by 6 bases and J by 6 bases, leaving 6 bases of the junction without a gene match.